The present T cell receptor (beta chain) was sequenced within a study of OX40 agonist ivuxolimab in advanced cancers. Using immunoSEQ multiplex PCR, the repertoire was profiled, and TCRdb retains in-frame clones only, with some absent. The data hold 40,000 to 55,000 clones, with roughly nine tenths observed a single time. Trimming pared 8 bases from V and 5 bases from J, leaving 13 bases between. CDR1 is WSHSY, CDR2 SAAADI, per germline. This CDR3 spans 13 amino acids. This clone has only one observation. The clonotype originates from an adult with an advanced solid tumor such as melanoma, head and neck, liver or kidney cancer. The material was CD4+ or CD8+ T cells sorted from blood, obtained in a trial of the OX40 agonist ivuxolimab. The chain links TRBV10-2 to TRBJ2-1; D perhaps matches TRBD1 (6 bases). The DNA for the CDR3 is TGCGCCAGCCAGTGGACAGTTAACAATGAGCAGTTCTTC. This codes for CASQWTVNNEQFF.